Sequencing of this T cell receptor beta chain was carried out in a study of T cell responses to AZD1222 COVID-19 vaccine. Study-wide points: Baseline serostatus was positive in only six AZD1222 recipients. In all cases, repertoires were sampled only after the peak T cell response.

Concerning this clone: Its antigen is not known.

In germline, CDR1 is SGHVS, CDR2 FQNEAQ. The CDR3 is 13 amino acids. The germline V and J ends were trimmed by 6 bases and 1 base, with 9 bases remaining between them. TCRdb's copy holds only in-frame clones and misses some; the assay was immunoSEQ multiplex PCR. The sample contains about 110,000 clones, 86% of which appear only once. The TCR comes from an adult in good health. The chain combines TRBV7-8 with TRBJ1-1; D remains ambiguous. The source was peripheral blood, collected on day 0 of AZD1222 vaccination. CDR3 residues: CASRFNENTEAFF. Written as DNA, the CDR3 is TGTGCCAGCAGGTTTAACGAGAACACTGAAGCTTTCTTT. The entire variable domain, with the rest obtained from reference TRBV7-8 and TRBJ1-1, is as follows: GAGVSQSPRYKVAKRGQDVALRCDPISGHVSLFWYQQALGQGPEFLTYFQNEAQLDKSGLPSDRFFAERPEGSVSTLKIQRTQQEDSAVYLCASRFNENTEAFFGQGTRLTVV.